Listed below are T cell receptor beta chains from one sample, sequenced in a study of shared clonotypes between healthy human individuals. The repertoire was sequenced with immunoSEQ multiplex PCR; TCRdb's copy has only in-frame clones and lacks some. The table shows 2 million to 2.5 million clones, with nearly 97% occurring only once. Sequencing was done on a sample of naive CD4+ T cells sorted from blood. These receptors came from a man younger than 30 in good health. CDR3s leave out the opening cysteine and the closing phenylalanine or tryptophan. The size field is filled for only some rows; it gives once, few, many or a size class.

clone_size	v_call	j_call	cdr3_aa
-	TRBV18	TRBJ2-5	ASSPGTQPGTGETQY
-	TRBV14	TRBJ2-5	ASSQDLGRGTQY
-	TRBV7-3	TRBJ2-2	ASSPGLNTGELF
-	TRBV7-2	TRBJ1-1	ASSLGGLSTEAF
-	TRBV28	TRBJ1-2	ASTATFRNYGYT
-	TRBV18	TRBJ1-3	ASSPGQGSSGNTIY
-	TRBV2	TRBJ1-5	ASSGPSTRQLNQPQH
-	TRBV28	TRBJ1-5	ASSSAAGDSLNQPQH
-	TRBV13	TRBJ2-5	ASKRAGEKETQY
-	TRBV19	TRBJ1-5	ASMVGTHPGQPQH
-	TRBV19	TRBJ1-6	ASKAGTGIFSPLH
-	TRBV18	TRBJ2-3	ASSPGQGPTDTQY
-	TRBV6-5	TRBJ1-2	ASTPSGQRLYGYT
-	TRBV5-4	TRBJ2-7	ASSLGTSGMREQY
-	TRBV19	TRBJ1-5	ASSNYRGGQPQH
few	TRBV7-9	TRBJ1-2	ASSPWTDNYGYT
-	TRBV14	TRBJ1-1	ASSQETGITEAF
-	TRBV2	TRBJ2-1	ASGSGTSSYNEQF
-	TRBV5-1	TRBJ2-7	ASSLVDRPYEQY
-	TRBV30	TRBJ1-6	AWDSGGALNSPLH
-	TRBV28	TRBJ1-3	ASSAPGASSGNTIY
-	TRBV4-1	TRBJ2-2	ASSRDRVNTGELF
-	TRBV29-1	TRBJ2-1	SVEETPVGEQF
-	TRBV6-5	TRBJ1-6	ASGSPLH
-	TRBV30	TRBJ1-2	AWSVRTVPNYGVGYT
-	TRBV29-1	TRBJ2-7	SVETGGYEQY
once	TRBV7-8	TRBJ1-1	ASSFERGEAF
-	TRBV28	TRBJ1-4	ASDGATNEKLF
-	TRBV7-9	TRBJ1-4	ASSWDGGTNEKLF
-	TRBV30	TRBJ1-5	AWSEGYQPQH
-	TRBV25-1	TRBJ2-1	ASSDLAGGRNEQF
once	TRBV2	TRBJ2-3	ASRTSGNTQY
-	TRBV30	TRBJ1-1	AWRGERLAF
-	TRBV5-1	TRBJ1-2	ASSSGLQGYT
-	TRBV11-1	TRBJ1-1	ASSFIDNTEAF
-	TRBV19	TRBJ1-1	ASTTTGGRTEAF
-	TRBV7-2	TRBJ2-3	ASSPRLAGGLTSTDTQY
-	TRBV10-3	TRBJ2-6	AISELGHLNSGANVLT
-	TRBV11-3	TRBJ1-6	ASSVTGTGLLHPRSPLH
-	TRBV9	TRBJ2-7	ASSVALGYEQY
-	TRBV6-6	TRBJ1-1	ASSYGQTAEAF
-	TRBV5-6	TRBJ1-1	ASSPVTGNTEAF
-	TRBV9	TRBJ2-7	ASSVDGTWDYEQY
-	TRBV4-3	TRBJ2-3	ASSPTGGLDTQY
-	TRBV6-5	TRBJ2-5	ASSYWSGVQETQY
-	TRBV6-4	TRBJ2-3	ASSASGSNTDTQY